Listed here are 30 T cell receptor beta chains from one sample, sequenced in a study of blood T cell repertoires in COVID-19. Sequencing used immunoSEQ multiplex PCR; TCRdb keeps in-frame clones, though not all of them. This table has roughly 240,000 clones, about 83% appearing once. Sequencing used PBMCs or T cells enriched from blood (not recorded which). The receptors were gathered from a woman between 45 and 60 years old who had recovered from COVID-19.

The chain recombines TRBV6-5 with TRBJ2-7; TRBD1 aligns across 8 bases. CDR3 size: 13 residues. Germline trimming cut 6 bases from V and 3 bases from J; bases unmatched to any gene: 4. The germline CDR1 and CDR2 sequences are MNHEY and SVGAGI. CDR3 region: CASRNTGGYEQYF. Here the CDR3 DNA reads TGTGCCAGCAGGAACACAGGGGGCTACGAGCAGTACTTC.

This chain uses TRBV30 with TRBJ2-2; 11 nucleotides match TRBD2. The V segment lost 4 bases and the J segment 4 bases; nucleotides outside the gene matches: 8. Germline-derived CDR1 and CDR2 are GTSNPN and SVGIG (reference sequence). The CDR3 totals 16 residues. This chain's CDR3 is CAWNRLAGYSTGELFF. The CDR3 DNA sequence: TGTGCCTGGAACCGACTAGCGGGGTATAGCACCGGGGAGCTGTTTTTT.

The V gene is TRBV10-3, the J gene TRBJ2-5, with TRBD1 matching 7 bases. Unmatched junction bases numbered 4, after V lost 10 bases and J lost 2 bases. The CDR3 sequence is 12 residues long. CDR1 ENHRY and CDR2 SYGVKD come from the germline V gene. This chain's CDR3 is CATSGQQETQYF. In DNA, the CDR3 is TGTGCCACCTCGGGACAGCAAGAGACCCAGTACTTC.

The V call is TRBV29-1, the J call TRBJ2-6; the D is unclear. CDR3 length equals 12 residues. Per germline, CDR1 SQVTM and CDR2 ANQGSEA. Deletions cut 7 bases from V and 0 bases from J, with 4 bases between. CDR3: CSASSGANVLTF. CDR3 coding DNA: TGCAGCGCTAGCTCTGGGGCCAACGTCCTGACTTTC.

CDR3 DNA sequence: TGTGCCAGCCTCCCCATGGGACAGCCTGGAAACACCATATATTTT. Translating it yields CASLPMGQPGNTIYF. V usage is TRBV19 and J usage is TRBJ1-3, with 7 bases matching TRBD1. Germline CDR1 LNHDA, CDR2 SQIVND (reference sequence). The CDR3 extends over 15 amino acids. J lost 2 bases, V lost 9 bases, and 10 bases had no gene match.

This clone appeared a single time. The chain's CDR3 is CASSPTGTRQETQYF. The CDR3 nucleotides read TGTGCCAGCTCACCGACCGGGACTCGACAAGAGACCCAGTACTTC. V gene TRBV18 combines with J gene TRBJ2-5; possible D gene TRBD2, 6 bases. Looked up from germline, CDR1 is KGHSH and CDR2 is LQKENI. The V end lost 3 bases, the J end lost 2 bases, and 13 bases lay between the germline ends. The CDR3 extends over 15 amino acids.

The V gene is TRBV6-5, the J gene TRBJ1-6; 7 bases map to TRBD1. Germline lookup yields CDR1 MNHEY and CDR2 SVGAGI. CDR3 length: 13 residues. V shed 5 bases and J 9 bases; nucleotides not matched to a gene: 4. The CDR3 spells CASSPDRASPLHF. In nucleotides, the CDR3 is TGTGCCAGCAGTCCTGACAGGGCTTCACCCCTCCACTTT.

J is TRBJ2-2 and V is TRBV3-1 (or the pseudogene TRBV3-2), with D possibly being TRBD2 (5 bases). The CDR3 runs to 14 residues. Germline V CDR1 and CDR2: LGHDT, YNNKEL (reference sequence). Trimming took off 4 bases at V and 4 bases at J, with 10 bases between the two ends. CDR3 DNA: TGTGCCAGCAGCCTGCCAGGACTCACCGGGGAGCTGTTTTTT. Translated, it gives CASSLPGLTGELFF.

This rearrangement joins TRBV24-1 to TRBJ2-1; D not resolved. CDR3 length: 13 amino acids. In germline, CDR1 is KGHDR, CDR2 SFDVKD. Trimming took 4 bases from V and 10 from J, leaving 13 bases between them. The CDR3 nucleotides are TGTGCCACCAGTGACCCTTACGCCCAGGAGCAGTTCTTC. This sequence encodes CATSDPYAQEQFF.

J is TRBJ1-2 and V is TRBV7-9; tentative D call: TRBD1 (6 bases). Germline V gives CDR1 SEHNR, CDR2 FQNEAQ (reference sequence). The CDR3 is 15 residues long. The V and J ends lost 5 bases and 1 base respectively, with 14 bases between them. The CDR3 DNA is TGTGCCAGCAGCCGCCGGGACATCAATAACTATGGCTACACCTTC. Protein sequence: CASSRRDINNYGYTF.

The chain is built from TRBV14 and TRBJ2-7, with D possibly matching TRBD1 (5 bases). CDR1 and CDR2 (germline): SGHDN, FVKESK. Between the trimmed V and J ends, which lost 4 bases and 3 bases, there was a span of 13 bases. The CDR3 covers 14 residues. Written as DNA, the CDR3 is TGTGCCAGCAGCCCCTGGAAGGGGTTCTACGAGCAGTACTTC. Protein sequence: CASSPWKGFYEQYF.

V and J are TRBV6-2 or TRBV6-3 and TRBJ2-2; 13 bases align to TRBD2. Trimming removed 6 bases from V and 7 bases from J; junction bases left unmatched: 8. The CDR3 has 16 amino acids. From germline, CDR1 is MNHEY and CDR2 SVGEGT. The CDR3 loop reads CASSRRLAGGIGELFF. CDR3 DNA sequence: TGTGCCAGCAGCCGCCGACTAGCGGGAGGTATCGGGGAGCTGTTTTTT.

V gene TRBV27 combines with J gene TRBJ2-7, with 8 bases aligning to TRBD1. V lost 3 bases, J lost 4 bases, and 5 bases stayed unmatched. The CDR3 has 14 amino acids. Germline values: CDR1 MNHEY, CDR2 SMNVEV (reference sequence). This CDR3 is CASSFSQGGYEQYF. The CDR3 nucleotides are TGTGCCAGCAGTTTTTCACAGGGGGGTTACGAGCAGTACTTC.

The chain employs TRBV7-2 and TRBJ1-1; D is possibly TRBD1 (5 bases). Trimming stripped 1 base from V and 0 bases from J, with 12 bases between. The CDR3 totals 16 residues. The germline V gene encodes CDR1 SGHTA and CDR2 FQGNSA. The CDR3 region is CASSLDVVRVNTEAFF. CDR3 DNA: TGTGCCAGCAGCTTAGACGTCGTCAGGGTGAACACTGAAGCTTTCTTT. The whole variable domain, remainder taken from reference TRBV7-2 and TRBJ1-1, is GAGVSQSPSNKVTEKGKDVELRCDPISGHTALYWYRQSLGQGLEFLIYFQGNSAPDKSGLPSDRFSAERTGGSVSTLTIQRTQQEDSAVYLCASSLDVVRVNTEAFFGQGTRLTVV.

Written as DNA, the CDR3 is TGTGCCAGTAACCCGGACAGGGGTGGCTACAATGAGCAGTTCTTC. Translated: CASNPDRGGYNEQFF. The V and J genes are TRBV19 and TRBJ2-1, with 9 bases matching TRBD1. V trimming: 7 bases; J trimming: 3 bases; junction bases outside the gene matches: 7. This CDR3 region has 15 residues. Germline V lookup: CDR1 LNHDA, CDR2 SQIVND (reference sequence).

This clone has only one observation. The chain has TRBV19 and TRBJ1-2, with TRBD1 matching over 9 bases. The CDR3 is made up of 13 amino acids. Germline CDR1 and CDR2: LNHDA and SQIVND (reference sequence). With V trimmed by 4 bases and J by 6 bases, 3 bases remained unmatched. The CDR3 loop reads CASSKQGADGYTF. CDR3 in DNA: TGTGCCAGTAGTAAACAGGGGGCTGATGGCTACACCTTC.

This clone was picked up a small number of times. The V call is TRBV19, the J call TRBJ2-5, with TRBD2 matching over 14 bases. CDR3 size: 16 residues. The V and J ends lost 7 bases and 4 bases, in that order; junction bases with no gene match: 8. Germline-derived CDR1 and CDR2 are LNHDA and SQIVND (reference sequence). CDR3 DNA: TGTGCCAGTAAGACTAGCGGGAGGGCCAGAGGAGAGACCCAGTACTTC. The encoded protein is CASKTSGRARGETQYF.

This clone was recorded only once. This CDR3 reads CASSSQGYTEAFF. The CDR3 region has the DNA TGTGCCAGCAGTTCCCAGGGGTACACTGAAGCTTTCTTT. The gene calls are TRBV12-3 or TRBV12-4 and TRBJ1-1; the D gene is possibly TRBD1 (6 bases). This CDR3 has 13 residues. Trimming cost V 4 bases and J 3 bases, with 9 bases left between them.

The chain recombines TRBV18 with TRBJ2-7; the match to TRBD1 covers 7 bases. With 4 bases clipped from V and 2 bases from J, the junction kept 8 bases outside the gene matches. This CDR3 region has 15 residues. Germline CDR1 KGHSH, CDR2 LQKENI. DNA for the CDR3: TGTGCCAGCTCACAAGCCGGGACAGCTACCTACGAGCAGTACTTC. Encoded protein: CASSQAGTATYEQYF. Filled out from reference TRBV18 and TRBJ2-7, the complete variable domain reads NAGVMQNPRHLVRRRGQEARLRCSPMKGHSHVYWYRQLPEEGLKFMVYLQKENIIDESGMPKERFSAEFPKEGPSILRIQQVVRGDSAAYFCASSQAGTATYEQYFGPGTRLTVT.

V gene TRBV30 combines with J gene TRBJ2-3; a weak D match, TRBD2 (5 bases). The V gene's germline CDR1 is GTSNPN and CDR2 SVGIG (reference sequence). V gave up 0 bases and J gave up 9 bases, with 10 bases separating them. The CDR3 consists of 12 residues. The CDR3 DNA follows: TGTGCCTGGAGTGTTGGTGCGGGCACGCAGTATTTT. Protein sequence: CAWSVGAGTQYF.

The J gene is TRBJ2-3, the V gene TRBV6-2 or TRBV6-3; 7 bases fit TRBD1. J gave up 3 bases and V 0 bases, and 3 bases lay outside the gene matches. The germline CDR1 and CDR2 sequences are MNHEY and SVGEGT. The CDR3 runs to 15 residues. The CDR3 nucleotides read TGTGCCAGCAGTTACTCGCCAGGGGGTACAGATACGCAGTATTTT. Protein: CASSYSPGGTDTQYF.

V gene TRBV6-5 combines with J gene TRBJ1-1; possible D gene TRBD1, 5 bases. The V gene lost 4 bases and the J gene lost 4 bases, with 19 bases spanning the gap. The CDR3 length is 16 residues. Germline assignment: CDR1 MNHEY and CDR2 SVGAGI. CDR3 region: CASSSLLIGGSTEAFF. The CDR3 DNA sequence: TGTGCCAGCAGTTCTCTATTGATTGGGGGGTCCACTGAAGCTTTCTTT.

The genes are TRBV12-3 or TRBV12-4 and TRBJ2-2; D is unresolved. This CDR3 comprises 13 residues. The V end lost 2 bases, the J end lost 3 bases, and 4 bases lay between the germline ends. Here the CDR3 DNA reads TGTGCCAGCAGTTTACAGTACACCGGGGAGCTGTTTTTT. This encodes CASSLQYTGELFF.

The chain uses TRBV11-2 and TRBJ2-4; D perhaps matches TRBD2 (5 bases). Germline V CDR1 and CDR2: SGHAT, FQNNGV. V was pared by 4 bases and J by 9 bases, with 16 bases between. The CDR3 runs to 14 residues. The CDR3, as DNA: TGTGCCAGCAGCTCGACCCGTAACCGGGGCATTCAGTACTTC. Amino acids: CASSSTRNRGIQYF.

The chain recombines TRBV6-2 or TRBV6-3 with TRBJ2-7, with 8 nucleotides matching TRBD1. The CDR3 consists of 16 residues. Per germline, CDR1 MNHEY and CDR2 SVGEGT. Losses at the gene ends were 4 bases for V and 7 bases for J; bases not matched to a gene: 15. This CDR3 reads CASSSPWTGNLREQYF. The CDR3 coding sequence is TGTGCCAGCAGTTCCCCCTGGACAGGGAATCTACGAGAGCAGTACTTC.

The chain combines TRBV12-3 or TRBV12-4 with TRBJ1-4; 12 nucleotides agree with TRBD1. The V gene end was trimmed by 10 bases and the J gene end by 11 bases; junction bases not matched to a gene: 2. The CDR3 extends over 11 amino acids. The CDR3 bases are TGTGCCACGGGGACAGGGGGCAAACTGTTTTTT. This sequence encodes CATGTGGKLFF.

J is TRBJ2-5 and V is TRBV5-4; 12 positions agree with TRBD2. Germline CDR1 and CDR2: SGHNT and YYREEE (reference sequence). CDR3 length: 16 residues. The junction had 5 bases not matched to a gene; V was cut back by 0 bases and J by 5 bases. CDR3: CASSLGTSGNRETQYF. The CDR3 DNA is TGTGCCAGCAGCTTGGGGACTAGCGGGAATCGGGAGACCCAGTACTTC.

The chain links TRBV7-3 to TRBJ2-1, with TRBD2 matching over 9 bases. J lost 5 bases, V lost 0 bases, and 2 bases had no gene match. Germline V gives CDR1 SGHTA, CDR2 FQGTGA. The CDR3 contains 15 residues. The CDR3: CASSLTSGSDNEQFF. The CDR3 nucleotides are TGTGCCAGCAGCTTAACTAGCGGGAGCGACAATGAGCAGTTCTTC.

On this clone: Distinct nucleotide sequences in the sample also encode this CDR3. CDR3 nucleotide sequence: TGTGCCAGCTCACCCGGACAGCAAGAGACCCAGTACTTC. Amino acid sequence: CASSPGQQETQYF. The V call is TRBV18, the J call TRBJ2-5; TRBD1 is a possible D gene (6 bases). The CDR3 length is 13 residues. V gave up 3 bases and J gave up 2 bases, with 7 bases separating them. Germline loops: CDR1 KGHSH, CDR2 LQKENI. The full variable domain, rest sourced from reference TRBV18 and TRBJ2-5, is NAGVMQNPRHLVRRRGQEARLRCSPMKGHSHVYWYRQLPEEGLKFMVYLQKENIIDESGMPKERFSAEFPKEGPSILRIQQVVRGDSAAYFCASSPGQQETQYFGPGTRLLVL.

The rearrangement links TRBV6-5 to TRBJ2-7; D unresolved. This CDR3 contains 12 residues. Trimming shortened V by 2 bases and J by 4 bases, and 6 bases separated the two germline ends. The germline gives CDR1 MNHEY, CDR2 SVGAGI. The CDR3 loop is CASSYGPYEQYF. Here the CDR3 DNA reads TGTGCCAGCAGTTACGGGCCGTACGAGCAGTACTTC.